These 15 T cell receptor beta chains came from one sample sequenced in a study of blood T cell repertoires in COVID-19. TCRdb keeps only in-frame clones here, not all; method: immunoSEQ multiplex PCR. Of a few hundred thousand clones listed, approximately 83% are singletons. The material sequenced was peripheral blood. These receptors were taken from an older person with COVID-19, enrolled during active disease.

This rearrangement joins TRBV28 to TRBJ1-1, with 9 positions matching TRBD1. Looked up from germline, CDR1 is MDHEN and CDR2 is SYDVKM. The CDR3 runs to 14 residues. The junction had 4 bases not matched to a gene; V was cut back by 5 bases and J by 3 bases. The CDR3 here is CASSGQGWYTEAFF. The CDR3 DNA is TGTGCCAGCAGTGGACAGGGGTGGTACACTGAAGCTTTCTTT.

The gene calls are TRBV29-1 and TRBJ2-7; TRBD1 agrees at 9 bases. Germline V gives CDR1 SQVTM, CDR2 ANQGSEA. This CDR3 region has 13 residues. With V trimmed by 7 bases and J by 0 bases, 4 bases remained unmatched. The CDR3 coding sequence is TGCAGCGGCGGGACAGGGTCCTCCTACGAGCAGTACTTC. Protein sequence: CSGGTGSSYEQYF.

The CDR3 sequence is CASSSQGGAGAYEQYF. Written as DNA, the CDR3 is TGTGCCAGCAGCTCCCAGGGGGGTGCAGGGGCCTACGAGCAGTACTTC. The chain uses TRBV7-8 and TRBJ2-7, with D possibly TRBD1 on 7 matching bases. The V and J ends lost 4 bases and 2 bases respectively, with 18 bases between them. Germline V CDR1 and CDR2: SGHVS, FQNEAQ. This CDR3 region has 16 residues.

V and J are TRBV5-1 and TRBJ2-1; 15 nucleotides agree with TRBD2. Germline CDR1 and CDR2: SGHRS and YFSETQ. The CDR3 spans 18 residues. The J segment lost 0 bases and the V segment lost 4 bases, leaving 5 bases of the junction unmatched. CDR3 protein: CASSTGTSGRSSYNEQFF. The CDR3 DNA reads as TGCGCCAGCAGCACCGGGACTAGCGGGAGGAGCTCCTACAATGAGCAGTTCTTC.

This rearrangement joins TRBV12-3 or TRBV12-4 to TRBJ2-5, with D maybe TRBD2 (6 bases). Trimming shortened V by 4 bases and J by 5 bases, and 11 bases separated the two germline ends. This CDR3 has 13 residues. The CDR3 is CASSSAGRETQYF. DNA of the CDR3: TGTGCCAGCAGTTCGGCGGGGAGGGAGACCCAGTACTTC.

The V call is TRBV5-1, the J call TRBJ2-7, with TRBD2 as a possible D gene (6 bases). This CDR3 contains 13 residues. Germline V CDR1 and CDR2: SGHRS, YFSETQ. V dropped 9 bases and J dropped 7 bases, with 20 bases sitting between them. This CDR3 is CATSGGPAGEQYF. CDR3 coding DNA: TGCGCCACCTCAGGAGGTCCGGCGGGGGAGCAGTACTTC.

The rearrangement joins TRBV28 to TRBJ1-2; 11 bases line up with TRBD1. Germline trimming cut 2 bases from V and 12 bases from J; bases unmatched to any gene: 5. This CDR3 contains 13 residues. Germline lookup yields CDR1 MDHEN and CDR2 SYDVKM. CDR3 sequence (DNA): TGTGCCAGCAGTTTAGGACAGGGGGCGTTGGACACCTTC. This gives the protein CASSLGQGALDTF.

The rearrangement links TRBV7-2 to TRBJ1-6, with D unclear. Germline values: CDR1 SGHTA, CDR2 FQGNSA. V lost 4 bases, J lost 5 bases, and 12 bases lay in between. The CDR3 consists of 15 residues. As DNA, the CDR3 is TGTGCCAGCAGCTCCGGAAGCGGGAATAATTCACCCCTCCACTTT. Protein sequence: CASSSGSGNNSPLHF.

V gene TRBV29-1 combines with J gene TRBJ2-7; TRBD1 agrees at 9 bases. The germline V gene has CDR1 SQVTM and CDR2 ANQGSEA. With V trimmed by 6 bases and J by 3 bases, 9 bases remained unmatched. The CDR3 contains 14 residues. CDR3 amino acids: CSVETGGPYYEQYF. CDR3 DNA sequence: TGCAGCGTGGAGACAGGGGGGCCCTACTACGAGCAGTACTTC.

J is TRBJ2-1 and V is TRBV4-3, with TRBD1 as a possible D gene (6 bases). In germline, CDR1 is LGHNA, CDR2 YSLEER. The CDR3 has 14 amino acids. V was trimmed by 5 bases and J by 0 bases, leaving 8 bases between them. CDR3 DNA: TGCGCCAGCAGCGGACAGAGCTCCTACAATGAGCAGTTCTTC. Protein sequence: CASSGQSSYNEQFF.

CDR3 coding DNA: TGTGCCAGCAGTCCCGGACTAGCGGGAGCGGGGGAGCAGTTCTTC. Residues: CASSPGLAGAGEQFF. This chain links TRBV27 with TRBJ2-1; 13 positions match TRBD2. This CDR3 is 15 amino acids long. In germline, CDR1 is MNHEY, CDR2 SMNVEV (reference sequence). V dropped 5 bases and J dropped 10; count of bases not matched to a gene: 8.

This clone was detected only once. The V call is TRBV6-4, the J call TRBJ1-2; no reliable D call. The germline V and J ends were trimmed by 4 bases and 3 bases, with 12 bases remaining between them. Germline CDR1 and CDR2: MRHNA and SNTAGT. The CDR3 sequence is 14 residues long. CDR3 protein: CASSAEGGDYGYTF. CDR3 sequence (DNA): TGTGCCAGCAGTGCCGAGGGAGGAGACTATGGCTACACCTTC.

This chain connects TRBV9 to TRBJ2-5; the D gene is possibly TRBD2 (5 bases). The V gene's germline CDR1 is SGDLS and CDR2 YYNGEE. V lost 5 bases and J 5 bases, leaving 16 bases between the germline ends. CDR3 size: 14 residues. Here the CDR3 DNA reads TGTGCCAGCAGTACCGCGGAGGAATGGGAGACCCAGTACTTC. Translation: CASSTAEEWETQYF.

The chain combines TRBV6-2 or TRBV6-3 with TRBJ1-1; a possible D gene is TRBD1 (6 bases). Per the germline V gene, CDR1 is MNHEY and CDR2 is SVGEGT. Trimming stripped 5 bases from V and 2 bases from J, with 12 bases between. The CDR3 spans 14 residues. The CDR3 DNA reads as TGTGCCAGCAGTCGTCGGACAGCAAACACTGAAGCTTTCTTT. Its translation: CASSRRTANTEAFF.

This chain links TRBV4-3 with TRBJ2-3; perhaps TRBD2 as D (5 bases). The V gene lost 0 bases and the J gene lost 3 bases, with 16 bases spanning the gap. Per germline, CDR1 LGHNA and CDR2 YSLEER. The CDR3 loop spans 17 amino acids. The CDR3 loop is CASSQEWTGWVTDTQYF. The CDR3, as DNA: TGCGCCAGCAGCCAAGAATGGACTGGCTGGGTTACAGATACGCAGTATTTT.